This TCR beta chain was sequenced for a study of persistence of HIV-infected CD4 T cells. Across the study: Donors had been on suppressive ART for a median of roughly 8 years. Multiple blood draws of up to about 180 mL, except two donors with single leukapheresis.

The libraries were made with immunoSEQ version 4 in survey mode. Clones were read by immunoSEQ multiplex PCR, and TCRdb kept only the in-frame ones, dropping some. Here the sample spans 35,000 to 45,000 clones, about 87% being singletons. Cells were stimulated nonspecifically with anti-CD3/anti-CD28 magnetic beads. Sorting of responding CD4+ T cells relied on upregulated CD40 ligand together with CD69. Donors were HIV-1-infected adults who began suppressive ART during chronic infection. The CDR3 spans 14 residues. V dropped 1 base and J dropped 2 bases, with 8 bases sitting between them. Germline values: CDR1 MGHRA, CDR2 YSYEKL. To note about this clone: The target antigen is unknown.

V is TRBV4-1 and J is TRBJ2-5, with no clear D. This sequence originates from an adult woman with HIV who was CMV-seropositive. The sample in question was CD4+ T cells sorted from PBMCs after roughly 18-hour stimulation, obtained from a patient who received antiretroviral therapy. CDR3 sequence: CASSQGTAQETQYF. DNA for the CDR3: TGCGCCAGCAGCCAAGGGACGGCTCAAGAGACCCAGTACTTC.